A selection of T cell receptor beta chains follows, all from one sample in a study of blood T cells in healthy people across ages. TCRdb re-derived calls from the 5' RACE reads in MiXCR, one entry per CDR3 protein. This table holds roughly 1.7 million distinct CDR3 sequences, about 31% found once. The sequencing input was blood. The receptor set was obtained from a woman aged 25 to 39 in good health. The CDR3 runs from the conserved cysteine through the conserved F or W.

V	J	CDR3
TRBV4-1	TRBJ2-2	CASSERGHTGELFF
TRBV9	TRBJ2-1	CASSVGDSGRDPYNEQFF
TRBV18	TRBJ1-1	CASSSTAATTEAFF
TRBV29-1	TRBJ2-7	CSVRGLAVGNSYEQYF
TRBV6-1	TRBJ2-5	CASRQGLVFGETQYF
TRBV28	TRBJ2-3	CASSFRNTDTQYF
TRBV7-9	TRBJ2-7	CASSRTPKEYEQYF
TRBV4-1	TRBJ1-2	CASSPRDRSGSNYGYTF
TRBV12-3/TRBV12-4	TRBJ2-5	CASSFGRVETQYF
TRBV28	TRBJ2-7	CASRFLASEQYF
TRBV30	TRBJ1-1	CAWSDPLRGVSEYTEAFF
TRBV5-6	TRBJ2-1	CASSQRGQVEVGEQFF
TRBV5-6	TRBJ2-1	CASSLMAAYNEQFF
TRBV29-1	TRBJ2-4	CSAGSPDIQYF
TRBV4-1	TRBJ1-5	CASSQSSLDQPQHF
TRBV10-3	TRBJ2-7	CAISEGTGAGYEQYF
TRBV4-1	TRBJ2-3	CASSHLAGAGDTQYF
TRBV20-1	TRBJ1-5	CSASPTGLLTGRQPQHF
TRBV29-1	TRBJ2-7	CSVEVGDRFSYEQYF
TRBV29-1	TRBJ2-5	CSVGPGGVGETQYF
TRBV28	TRBJ1-5	CASSRRGNQPQHF
TRBV10-2	TRBJ2-3	CASSERIAGEADTQYF
TRBV6-1	TRBJ2-3	CASSERTGRDTQYF
TRBV5-4	TRBJ2-7	CASSSVVAGTGSYEQYF
TRBV9	TRBJ2-1	CASSVAGAGGIDEQFF
TRBV20-1	TRBJ1-5	CSARRTGPNQPQHF
TRBV5-1	TRBJ2-7	CASSLAGLAGATYEQYF
TRBV20-1	TRBJ2-2	CSARERSGVTGTGELFF
TRBV4-1	TRBJ2-5	CASSRKTSGEMKETQYF
TRBV20-1	TRBJ2-1	CSAILAGAVYNEQFF
TRBV4-1	TRBJ2-7	CASKGGRGTEAQYF
TRBV27	TRBJ2-7	CASSLRGTLYYEQYF
TRBV28	.	CANRGYSGTTGEQYF
TRBV6-5	TRBJ1-1	CASSRTGDRGGAFF
TRBV10-3	TRBJ1-5	CAISGTANQPQHF
TRBV20-1	TRBJ2-1	CSASGKTSGRAIQEQFF
TRBV2	TRBJ1-2	CASSETATQGYGYTF
TRBV25-1	TRBJ2-4	CACSLNGDRSLHLLAKNIQYF
TRBV5-1	TRBJ2-1	CASFPQGANEQFF
TRBV4-1	TRBJ1-3	CASSPEGVRSGNTIYF